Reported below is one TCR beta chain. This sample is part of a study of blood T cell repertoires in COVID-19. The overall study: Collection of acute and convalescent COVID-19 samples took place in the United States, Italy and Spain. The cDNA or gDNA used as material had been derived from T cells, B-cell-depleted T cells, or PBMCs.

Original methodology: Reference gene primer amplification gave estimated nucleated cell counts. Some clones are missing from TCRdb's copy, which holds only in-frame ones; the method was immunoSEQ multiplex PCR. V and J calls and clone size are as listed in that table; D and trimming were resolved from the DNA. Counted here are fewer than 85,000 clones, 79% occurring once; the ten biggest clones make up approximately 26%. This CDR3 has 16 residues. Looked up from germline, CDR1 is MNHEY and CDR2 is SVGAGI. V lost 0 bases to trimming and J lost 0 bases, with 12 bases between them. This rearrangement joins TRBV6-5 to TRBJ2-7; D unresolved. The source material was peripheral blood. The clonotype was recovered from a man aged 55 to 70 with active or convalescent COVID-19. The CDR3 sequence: CASSYSRPSISYEQYF. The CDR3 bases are TGTGCCAGCAGTTACTCGAGGCCTTCTATCTCCTACGAGCAGTACTTC.